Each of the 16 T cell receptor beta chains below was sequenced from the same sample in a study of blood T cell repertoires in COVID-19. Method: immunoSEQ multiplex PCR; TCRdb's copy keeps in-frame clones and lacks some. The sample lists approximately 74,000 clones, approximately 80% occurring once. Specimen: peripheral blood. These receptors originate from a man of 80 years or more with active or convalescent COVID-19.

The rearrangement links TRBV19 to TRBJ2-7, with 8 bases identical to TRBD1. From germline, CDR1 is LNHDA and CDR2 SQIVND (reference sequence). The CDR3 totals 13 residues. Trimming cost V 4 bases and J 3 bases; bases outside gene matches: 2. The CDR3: CASSRTGLYEQYF. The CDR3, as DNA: TGTGCCAGTAGTAGGACAGGGCTCTACGAGCAGTACTTC.

CDR3 DNA sequence: TGTGCCAGCAGCCTACACAGGGGGGACGGTGAAAAACTGTTTTTT. This codes for CASSLHRGDGEKLFF. This sequence joins TRBV6-5 and TRBJ1-4; 8 bases align to TRBD1. Germline CDR1 is MNHEY and CDR2 is SVGAGI. V lost 6 bases to trimming and J lost 7 bases; unmatched junction nucleotides: 10. CDR3 length equals 15 residues.

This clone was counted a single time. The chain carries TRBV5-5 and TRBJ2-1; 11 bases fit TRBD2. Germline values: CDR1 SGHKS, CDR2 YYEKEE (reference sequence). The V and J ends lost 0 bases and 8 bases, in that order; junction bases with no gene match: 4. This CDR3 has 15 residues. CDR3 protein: CASSLASGRRDEQFF. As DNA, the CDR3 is TGTGCCAGCAGCTTGGCTAGCGGGAGGAGGGATGAGCAGTTCTTC.

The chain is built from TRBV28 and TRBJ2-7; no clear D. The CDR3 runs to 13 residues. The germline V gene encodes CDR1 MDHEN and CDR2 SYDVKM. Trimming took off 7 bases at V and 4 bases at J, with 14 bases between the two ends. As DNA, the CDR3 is TGTGCCAGCACGACCCACGGCAGGTACGAGCAGTACTTC. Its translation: CASTTHGRYEQYF.

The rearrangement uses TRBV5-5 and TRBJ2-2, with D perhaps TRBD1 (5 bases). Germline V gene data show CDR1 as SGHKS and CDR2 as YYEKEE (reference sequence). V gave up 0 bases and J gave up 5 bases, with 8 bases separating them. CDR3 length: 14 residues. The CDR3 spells CASSLVAGTGELFF. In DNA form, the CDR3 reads TGTGCCAGCAGCTTGGTGGCAGGGACCGGGGAGCTGTTTTTT.

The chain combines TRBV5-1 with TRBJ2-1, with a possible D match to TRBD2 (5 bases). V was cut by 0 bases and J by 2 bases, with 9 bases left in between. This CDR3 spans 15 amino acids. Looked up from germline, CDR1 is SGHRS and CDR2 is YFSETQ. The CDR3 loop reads CASSLEPGTYNEQFF. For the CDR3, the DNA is TGCGCCAGCAGCTTGGAACCGGGAACCTACAATGAGCAGTTCTTC. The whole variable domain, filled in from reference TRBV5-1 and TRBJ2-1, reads KAGVTQTPRYLIKTRGQQVTLSCSPISGHRSVSWYQQTPGQGLQFLFEYFSETQRNKGNFPGRFSGRQFSNSRSEMNVSTLELGDSALYLCASSLEPGTYNEQFFGPGTRLTVL.

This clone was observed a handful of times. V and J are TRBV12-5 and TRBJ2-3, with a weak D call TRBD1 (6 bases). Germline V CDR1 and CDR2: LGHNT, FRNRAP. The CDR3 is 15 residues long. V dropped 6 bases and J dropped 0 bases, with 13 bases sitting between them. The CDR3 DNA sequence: TGTGCTAGTGGGAAGGACAGTCATAGCACAGATACGCAGTATTTT. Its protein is CASGKDSHSTDTQYF.

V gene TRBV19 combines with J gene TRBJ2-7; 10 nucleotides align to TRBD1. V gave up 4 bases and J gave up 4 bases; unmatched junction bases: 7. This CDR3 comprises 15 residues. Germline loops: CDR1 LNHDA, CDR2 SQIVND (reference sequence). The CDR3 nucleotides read TGTGCCAGTAGTACTGGGACAGGGGATGGGTACGAGCAGTACTTC. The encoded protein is CASSTGTGDGYEQYF.

The CDR3 nucleotides are TGCGCCAGCAGGAGAACGGGAGCCACCCAAGAGACCCAGTACTTC. This gives the protein CASRRTGATQETQYF. The rearrangement uses TRBV5-1 and TRBJ2-5; TRBD2 is a possible D gene (6 bases). V lost 5 bases and J 1 base, leaving 15 bases between the germline ends. This CDR3 region has 15 residues. The germline V gene has CDR1 SGHRS and CDR2 YFSETQ.

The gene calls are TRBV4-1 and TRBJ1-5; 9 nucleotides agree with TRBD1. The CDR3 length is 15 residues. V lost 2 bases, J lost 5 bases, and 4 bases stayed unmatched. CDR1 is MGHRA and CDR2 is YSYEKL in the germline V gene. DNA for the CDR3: TGCGCCAGCAGCCAACCGGGACAGGGCCATCAGCCCCAGCATTTT. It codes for CASSQPGQGHQPQHF.

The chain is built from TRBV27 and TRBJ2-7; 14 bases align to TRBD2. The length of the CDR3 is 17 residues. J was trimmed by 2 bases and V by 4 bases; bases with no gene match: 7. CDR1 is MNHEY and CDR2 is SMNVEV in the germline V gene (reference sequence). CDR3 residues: CASSSPGLAGVAYEQYF. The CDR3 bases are TGTGCCAGCAGTTCCCCGGGACTAGCGGGAGTGGCCTACGAGCAGTACTTC.

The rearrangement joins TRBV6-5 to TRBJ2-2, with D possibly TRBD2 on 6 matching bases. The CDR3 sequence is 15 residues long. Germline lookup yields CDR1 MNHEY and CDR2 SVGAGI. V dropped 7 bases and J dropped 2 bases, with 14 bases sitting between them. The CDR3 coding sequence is TGTGCCAGCAACCCCCGGGGGTACAACACCGGGGAGCTGTTTTTT. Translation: CASNPRGYNTGELFF.

The CDR3 loop is CASSQGAVNEKLFF. CDR3 in DNA: TGTGCCAGCAGCCAGGGGGCGGTTAATGAAAAACTGTTTTTT. The chain joins TRBV16 to TRBJ1-4; perhaps TRBD1 as D (6 bases). The V and J ends lost 3 bases and 4 bases respectively, with 9 bases between them. This CDR3 is built from 14 residues. Looked up from germline, CDR1 is KGHSY and CDR2 is FQNENV. Full variable domain (missing parts from reference TRBV16 and TRBJ1-4): GEEVAQTPKHLVRGEGQKAKLYCAPIKGHSYVFWYQQVLKNEFKFLISFQNENVFDETGMPKERFSAKCLPNSPCSLEIQATKLEDSAVYFCASSQGAVNEKLFFGSGTQLSVL.

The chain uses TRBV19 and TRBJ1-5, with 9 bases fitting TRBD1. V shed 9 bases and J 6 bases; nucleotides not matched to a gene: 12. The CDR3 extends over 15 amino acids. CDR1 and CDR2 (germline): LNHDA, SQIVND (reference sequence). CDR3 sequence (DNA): TGTGCCAGCAGCGCCGGGACAGGGAATGCTCAGCCCCAGCATTTT. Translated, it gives CASSAGTGNAQPQHF. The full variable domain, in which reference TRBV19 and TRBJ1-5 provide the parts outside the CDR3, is DGGITQSPKYLFRKEGQNVTLSCEQNLNHDAMYWYRQDPGQGLRLIYYSQIVNDFQKGDIAEGYSVSREKKESFPLTVTSAQKNPTAFYLCASSAGTGNAQPQHFGDGTRLSIL.

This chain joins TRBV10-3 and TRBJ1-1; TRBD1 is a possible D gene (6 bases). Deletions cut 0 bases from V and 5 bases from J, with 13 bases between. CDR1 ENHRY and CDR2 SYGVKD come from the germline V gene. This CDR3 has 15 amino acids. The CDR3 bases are TGTGCCATCAGTGAGTCAGGGACACAGCTAACTGAAGCTTTCTTT. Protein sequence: CAISESGTQLTEAFF.

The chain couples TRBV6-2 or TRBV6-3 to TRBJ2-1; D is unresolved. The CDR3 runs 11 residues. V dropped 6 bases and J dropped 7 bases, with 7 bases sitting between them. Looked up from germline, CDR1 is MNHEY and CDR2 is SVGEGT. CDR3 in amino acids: CASSNLNEQFF. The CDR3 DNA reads TGTGCCAGCAGCAATTTAAATGAGCAGTTCTTC.